These 18 T cell receptor beta chains originate from one sample sequenced in a study of vaccination and CD4 T cells after COVID-19. Described treatment: approximately 11-day PBMC culture with coronavirus spike peptide pools or control peptides (ViraFEST assay). Their target antigens are unknown. Oncomine TCR Beta short-read sequencing was applied to DNA from cultured CD4+ T cells. Each CDR3 protein gets one entry after TCRdb re-called the PCR reads with MiXCR. The sample records about 11,000 distinct CDR3 sequences, roughly 55% being singletons. The sample comprised CD4+ T cells from blood, cultured in vitro. Every receptor here comes from a human donor who had recovered from COVID-19.

The sample holds a few counts of this clonotype. This sequence joins TRBV30 and TRBJ2-7, with D possibly TRBD1 on 6 matching bases. V lost 5 bases and J lost 6, with 26 bases in between. CDR3 size: 16 residues. Germline-derived CDR1 and CDR2 are GTSNPN and SVGIG (reference sequence). In DNA, the CDR3 is TGTGCCTGGGCGATAAAGGGACACCTAACGTTTGGCGAGCAGTACTTC. Protein product: CAWAIKGHLTFGEQYF.

This clonotype occurred a few times. This rearrangement joins TRBV20-1 to TRBJ1-5; 8 bases align to TRBD1. CDR1 and CDR2 (germline): DFQATT, SNEGSKA (reference sequence). After removal of 6 bases from V and 2 bases from J, the junction contained 6 bases not matched to a gene. CDR3 size: 14 residues. The CDR3 sequence is CSARQGAGNQPQHF. CDR3 DNA: TGCAGTGCCAGGCAGGGGGCAGGCAATCAGCCCCAGCATTTT.

The genes are TRBV7-2 and TRBJ1-2; D gene uncertain. CDR1 and CDR2 from the germline V gene are SGHTA and FQGNSA. The CDR3 covers 12 residues. V lost 5 bases and J 4 bases, leaving 8 bases between the germline ends. The chain's CDR3 is CASSRNSYGYTF. In nucleotides, the CDR3 is TGTGCCAGCAGCCGGAACAGCTATGGCTACACCTTC. The full variable domain, completed using reference TRBV7-2 and TRBJ1-2, is GAGVSQSPSNKVTEKGKDVELRCDPISGHTALYWYRQSLGQGLEFLIYFQGNSAPDKSGLPSDRFSAERTGGSVSTLTIQRTQQEDSAVYLCASSRNSYGYTFGSGTRLTVV.

This sequence joins TRBV20-1 and TRBJ2-7; D may be TRBD2 (6 bases). The germline V gene encodes CDR1 DFQATT and CDR2 SNEGSKA (reference sequence). The ends were cut back, 5 bases at V and 0 bases at J, with 26 bases in the middle. The CDR3 extends over 18 amino acids. As DNA, the CDR3 is TGCAGTGCTCCACATCCCCCGTCCGGGACTCAGAGCTCCTACGAGCAGTACTTC. It codes for CSAPHPPSGTQSSYEQYF.

This clonotype showed up just a few times. The chain recombines TRBV20-1 with TRBJ2-1; possibly TRBD2 for D (5 bases). The V gene lost 4 bases and the J gene lost 2 bases, with 21 bases spanning the gap. The length of the CDR3 is 17 residues. Germline V gene sequence: CDR1 DFQATT, CDR2 SNEGSKA (reference sequence). The DNA of the CDR3 is TGCAGTGCTACTGTCCCCCTGGGCAGCGGTGCCTACAATGAGCAGTTCTTC. Residues: CSATVPLGSGAYNEQFF.

This sequence joins TRBV6-5 and TRBJ1-5; tentatively, D is TRBD1 (5 bases). Trimming took 2 bases from V and 0 from J, leaving 11 bases between them. Germline CDR1 MNHEY, CDR2 SVGAGI. The CDR3 is made up of 16 amino acids. The CDR3: CASSYGAGRSNQPQHF. CDR3 nucleotide sequence: TGTGCCAGCAGTTACGGGGCAGGACGTAGCAATCAGCCCCAGCATTTT.

This clonotype was found a few times. The V call is TRBV20-1, the J call TRBJ1-3, with D possibly TRBD1 on 5 matching bases. The ends were cut back, 0 bases at V and 7 bases at J, with 13 bases in the middle. The CDR3 extends over 14 amino acids. Germline lookup yields CDR1 DFQATT and CDR2 SNEGSKA (reference sequence). CDR3 nucleotides: TGCAGTGCTAGAGATATAGCAGGGACGAACACCATATATTTT. It encodes CSARDIAGTNTIYF.

V is TRBV20-1 and J is TRBJ1-5, with D unresolved. V lost 6 bases and J lost 7, with 13 bases in between. CDR1 is DFQATT, CDR2 SNEGSKA, per germline (reference sequence). The CDR3 totals 12 residues. CDR3 coding DNA: TGCAGTGCCGTCGAGGGAGGGCAGCCCCAGCATTTT. As protein: CSAVEGGQPQHF.

The rearrangement links TRBV5-4 to TRBJ2-2, with TRBD1 identical over 7 bases. This CDR3 has 18 amino acids. Germline CDR1 reads SGHNT; CDR2 reads YYREEE (reference sequence). V was clipped by 4 bases and J by 3 bases; unmatched bases: 15. The CDR3 loop is CASSPYQGRGLDTGELFF. DNA for the CDR3: TGTGCCAGCAGCCCTTATCAGGGAAGGGGGCTAGACACCGGGGAGCTGTTTTTT.

The chain combines TRBV2 with TRBJ2-1, with D tentatively TRBD2 (5 bases). Trimming took off 6 bases at V and 3 bases at J, with 15 bases between the two ends. The CDR3 is made up of 15 amino acids. CDR1 and CDR2 (germline): SNHLY, FYNNEI. The CDR3 coding sequence is TGTGCCAGCAGCGACGACTATGGCGGCTACAATGAGCAGTTCTTC. As protein: CASSDDYGGYNEQFF.

In its sample, this clonotype was seen a few times. The gene calls are TRBV6-2 or TRBV6-3 and TRBJ2-1, with TRBD2 matching over 7 bases. V lost 8 bases and J lost 4; bases outside the gene matches: 14. Germline CDR1 and CDR2: MNHEY and SVGEGT. This CDR3 spans 16 amino acids. CDR3 bases: TGTGCCAGCGCAACCCCCATCAAGCGGGATTACAATGAGCAGTTCTTC. It encodes CASATPIKRDYNEQFF.

The rearrangement links TRBV28 to TRBJ1-2; a possible D gene is TRBD1 (6 bases). Trimming removed 5 bases from V and 3 bases from J, with 19 bases in between. The CDR3 extends over 16 amino acids. Germline CDR1 is MDHEN and CDR2 is SYDVKM. The CDR3 DNA follows: TGTGCCAGCAGTCCAAGCTGGGACAAATACCACTATGGCTACACCTTC. Translated: CASSPSWDKYHYGYTF.

The chain is built from TRBV19 and TRBJ1-5, with D possibly matching TRBD1 (5 bases). Germline V gene data show CDR1 as LNHDA and CDR2 as SQIVND (reference sequence). The CDR3 totals 16 residues. The ends were cut back, 5 bases at V and 3 bases at J, with 17 bases in the middle. The CDR3, as DNA: TGTGCCAGTAGTTCCACGGGGCAGGGCGTCAATCAGCCCCAGCATTTT. Encoded protein: CASSSTGQGVNQPQHF.

V gene TRBV10-3 combines with J gene TRBJ1-6; possible D gene TRBD1, 6 bases. Trimming pared 0 bases from V and 5 bases from J, leaving 8 bases between. CDR3 size: 15 residues. Germline V gene lookup returns CDR1 ENHRY and CDR2 SYGVKD. The CDR3 reads CAISESGGDNSPLHF. DNA for the CDR3: TGTGCCATCAGTGAGTCAGGGGGAGATAATTCACCCCTCCACTTT.

V gene TRBV7-8 combines with J gene TRBJ2-3, with TRBD1 matching 8 bases. The CDR3 runs 17 residues. V dropped 2 bases and J dropped 1; count of bases not matched to a gene: 8. CDR1 and CDR2 from the germline V gene are SGHVS and FQNEAQ. The CDR3 sequence is CASSLRPQGGGTDTQYF. The CDR3 DNA sequence: TGTGCCAGCAGCTTACGCCCACAGGGGGGAGGCACAGATACGCAGTATTTT.

This clonotype has just one count. This chain joins TRBV11-2 and TRBJ2-5; D perhaps matches TRBD2 (6 bases). The germline V gene encodes CDR1 SGHAT and CDR2 FQNNGV. The CDR3 is made up of 16 amino acids. The V and J ends lost 1 base and 3 bases respectively, with 15 bases between them. The CDR3 is CASSLVGGIVEETQYF. The CDR3 DNA is TGTGCCAGCAGCTTAGTCGGCGGGATAGTCGAAGAGACCCAGTACTTC.

The chain employs TRBV12-5 and TRBJ2-2, with TRBD1 identical over 8 bases. Germline assignment: CDR1 LGHNT and CDR2 FRNRAP. J gave up 10 bases and V 4 bases, and 8 bases lay outside the gene matches. The CDR3 is 14 residues long. The CDR3 sequence is CASGSGTGPLELFF. CDR3 bases: TGTGCTAGTGGTTCCGGGACAGGCCCTCTGGAGCTGTTTTTT.

V is TRBV7-9 and J is TRBJ2-3; TRBD1 matches at 9 bases. V was pared by 4 bases and J by 11 bases, with 13 bases of the junction left unmatched. Germline assignment: CDR1 SEHNR and CDR2 FQNEAQ (reference sequence). The CDR3 length is 15 residues. The DNA for the CDR3 is TGTGCCAGCAGCTCGGACAGGGGCCCTGTCGGCCAGCAGTATTTT. Encoded protein: CASSSDRGPVGQQYF.